The 22 T cell receptor beta chains below all came from one sample that was sequenced in a study of blood T cells in healthy people across ages. Using a J-beta primer mix together with a sample-barcoded 5' primer, a second PCR was run for roughly 7 to 12 cycles. TCRdb itself ran the 5' RACE reads through MiXCR, one entry per CDR3 protein. The sample shows about 800,000 distinct CDR3 sequences, 58% of them seen only once. The sample consisted of blood. The origin of the receptors is a man aged 25-45 years in good health.

The table lists this clonotype with a count of one. V gene TRBV10-3 combines with J gene TRBJ2-5, with 14 nucleotides matching TRBD2. This CDR3 region has 18 residues. V lost 4 bases to trimming and J lost 5 bases; unmatched junction nucleotides: 12. Germline loops: CDR1 ENHRY, CDR2 SYGVKD. For the CDR3, the DNA is TGTGCCATCAGTGGCGCTTTGACTAGCGGGGGGGCTCGGGAGACCCAGTACTTC. Residues: CAISGALTSGGARETQYF.

This chain connects TRBV5-1 to TRBJ2-7; the D gene is possibly TRBD1 (6 bases). The CDR3 is 16 amino acids. The V gene's germline CDR1 is SGHRS and CDR2 YFSETQ. The V end was cut by 4 bases, the J end by 0 bases, with 17 bases between. CDR3 amino acids: CASSLTRDTSSYEQYF. In nucleotides, the CDR3 is TGCGCCAGCAGCCTTACCCGGGACACCAGCTCCTACGAGCAGTACTTC.

This chain connects TRBV20-1 to TRBJ2-1; 12 bases agree with TRBD2. The J segment lost 10 bases and the V segment lost 2 bases, leaving 9 bases of the junction unmatched. The CDR3 covers 15 residues. The V gene's germline CDR1 is DFQATT and CDR2 SNEGSKA (reference sequence). In nucleotides, the CDR3 is TGCAGTGCTAGACCTGGACTAGCGGGATCGAGAGAGCAGTTCTTC. Translation: CSARPGLAGSREQFF.

The gene calls are TRBV20-1 and TRBJ2-7; perhaps TRBD1 as D (6 bases). Germline loops: CDR1 DFQATT, CDR2 SNEGSKA (reference sequence). V was pared by 4 bases and J by 2 bases, with 12 bases between. The CDR3 contains 13 residues. The CDR3 coding sequence is TGCAGTGCTACTGGGACAATTACCTACGAGCAGTACTTC. Protein sequence: CSATGTITYEQYF.

This clonotype was recorded only once. This chain links TRBV7-2 with TRBJ1-4; D remains unclear. The V and J ends lost 5 bases and 8 bases respectively, with 9 bases between them. This CDR3 spans 12 amino acids. Germline values: CDR1 SGHTA, CDR2 FQGNSA. The CDR3 region is CASSPDGEKLFF. CDR3 in DNA: TGTGCCAGCAGCCCAGACGGCGAAAAACTGTTTTTT.

The table lists this clonotype with a count of one. The chain uses TRBV20-1 and TRBJ1-5; 10 bases align to TRBD1. With 4 bases clipped from V and 3 bases from J, the junction kept 6 bases outside the gene matches. Germline V gene lookup returns CDR1 DFQATT and CDR2 SNEGSKA (reference sequence). The length of the CDR3 is 15 residues. CDR3 bases: TGCAGTGCTATCCGGGACAGGGGCTCCAATCAGCCCCAGCATTTT. This translates into CSAIRDRGSNQPQHF.

In nucleotides, the CDR3 is TGTGCCAGCAGTTACGGCGGGGGTTGGAGCTCCTACGAGCAGTACTTC. Its protein is CASSYGGGWSSYEQYF. The rearrangement links TRBV6-5 to TRBJ2-7; 7 nucleotides align to TRBD2. This CDR3 has 16 residues. V gave up 2 bases and J gave up 0 bases; unmatched junction bases: 7. From germline, CDR1 is MNHEY and CDR2 SVGAGI.

This chain uses TRBV7-2 with TRBJ2-7, with D perhaps TRBD2 (6 bases). The CDR3 length is 14 residues. The V gene lost 5 bases and the J gene lost 5 bases, with 16 bases spanning the gap. Germline V gene data show CDR1 as SGHTA and CDR2 as FQGNSA. The CDR3 DNA sequence: TGTGCCAGCAGCAATCCGGGACTCCCCGACGAGCAGTACTTC. It encodes CASSNPGLPDEQYF.

Concerning this clonotype: One end of the junction fails to match germline, which may point to a read error. The chain is built from TRBV5-1 and TRBJ1-1; possibly TRBD1 for D (5 bases). Germline V gene data show CDR1 as SGHRS and CDR2 as YFSETQ. The CDR3 totals 13 residues. CDR3 residues: CASKSDSNTEAFF. CDR3 sequence (DNA): TGCGCCAGCAAGTCTGACAGTAACACTGAGGCTTTCTTT.

This clonotype has a single count. A read error may produce the germline difference seen at one junction end. The chain couples TRBV7-7 to TRBJ2-6; no clear D. The CDR3 covers 16 residues. Germline V gene sequence: CDR1 SSHAT, CDR2 FNYEAQ (reference sequence). CDR3 nucleotide sequence: TGTGCTAGCAGCCTGTCGCCGGTGACTGGGGCCAACGTCCTGACTTTC. It encodes CASSLSPVTGANVLTF.

As to this clonotype: Just one base apart from a much larger clone, this may be a read error. The J gene is TRBJ2-3, the V gene TRBV20-1, with 13 bases aligning to TRBD2. This CDR3 comprises 13 residues. Germline V gene sequence: CDR1 DFQATT, CDR2 SNEGSKA (reference sequence). Trimming took 5 bases from V and 8 from J; bases not matched to a gene: 4. This chain's CDR3 is CSAARLAGGTQYF. In nucleotides, the CDR3 is TGCAGTGCTGCCCGACTAGCGGGAGGTACGCAGTATTTT.

In its sample, this clonotype was seen a few times. The V call is TRBV15, the J call TRBJ2-1, with 9 bases aligning to TRBD2. Germline V gene data show CDR1 as LNHNV and CDR2 as YYDKDF (reference sequence). This CDR3 is built from 16 residues. After removal of 0 bases from V and 9 bases from J, the junction contained 9 bases not matched to a gene. As DNA, the CDR3 is TGTGCCACCAGCAGAGATGCAGGGACTAGCCTTACTGAGCAGTTCTTC. Its translation is CATSRDAGTSLTEQFF.

The chain is built from TRBV6-5 and TRBJ2-1, with 10 bases identical to TRBD2. The CDR3 length is 16 residues. Germline trimming cut 5 bases from V and 8 bases from J; bases unmatched to any gene: 12. Germline CDR1 reads MNHEY; CDR2 reads SVGAGI. The CDR3 is CASSRRAGGPGHEQFF. The DNA for the CDR3 is TGTGCCAGCAGTAGACGAGCGGGAGGGCCGGGACATGAGCAGTTCTTC.

This chain joins TRBV2 and TRBJ1-1; 9 bases are shared with TRBD1. The CDR3 contains 14 residues. Germline-derived CDR1 and CDR2 are SNHLY and FYNNEI. V gave up 9 bases and J gave up 3 bases; unmatched junction bases: 8. The CDR3 reads CARPPGTGHTEAFF. The CDR3 coding sequence is TGTGCCAGACCGCCCGGGACAGGGCACACTGAAGCTTTCTTT. Filled out from reference TRBV2 and TRBJ1-1, the complete variable domain reads EPEVTQTPSHQVTQMGQEVILRCVPISNHLYFYWYRQILGQKVEFLVSFYNNEISEKSEIFDDQFSVERPDGSNFTLKIRSTKLEDSAMYFCARPPGTGHTEAFFGQGTRLTVV.

This clonotype was counted once. One end of the junction fails to match germline, which may point to a read error. The chain combines TRBV6-5 with TRBJ2-4, with D tentatively TRBD1 or TRBD2 (7 bases each). CDR3 length: 13 amino acids. Germline CDR1 reads MNHEY; CDR2 reads SVGAGI. This chain's CDR3 is CASSGDREGIQYF. In DNA, the CDR3 is TGCGCCAGCAGCGGAGACAGGGAGGGCATTCAGTACTTC.

A remark on this clonotype: The germline gene is not matched at one end of the junction; a read error may be the cause. The rearrangement uses TRBV15 and TRBJ2-5; 8 nucleotides match TRBD1. The CDR3 contains 15 residues. The V gene's germline CDR1 is LNHNV and CDR2 YYDKDF (reference sequence). The CDR3 spells CAISGNQGALETQYF. The CDR3 DNA reads TGTGCCATCAGCGGCAATCAGGGGGCTCTAGAGACCCAGTACTTC.

This chain uses TRBV25-1 with TRBJ2-3, with D uncertain. The germline gives CDR1 MGHDK, CDR2 SYGVNS. Between the trimmed V and J ends, which lost 4 bases and 4 bases, there was a span of 0 bases. This CDR3 contains 10 residues. The CDR3 bases are TGTGCCAGCAGTGCAGATACGCAGTATTTT. As protein: CASSADTQYF.

As concerns this clonotype: Mismatch with germline at one junction end may stem from a read error. The chain uses TRBV20-1 and TRBJ2-5, with a tentative D call TRBD2 (6 bases). The CDR3 runs 12 residues. From germline, CDR1 is DFQATT and CDR2 SNEGSKA (reference sequence). The CDR3 here is CRARTNQETQYF. In DNA, the CDR3 is TGCAGGGCTAGGACTAATCAAGAGACCCAGTACTTC.

This chain links TRBV18 with TRBJ2-1; 7 nucleotides match TRBD2. This CDR3 has 17 residues. J gave up 5 bases and V 2 bases, and 12 bases lay outside the gene matches. Germline-derived CDR1 and CDR2 are KGHSH and LQKENI. CDR3 DNA: TGTGCCAGCTCACCAGAAAGCGGACTAGGGACCCACAATGAGCAGTTCTTC. This codes for CASSPESGLGTHNEQFF.

The CDR3 coding sequence is TGTGCCAGCAGTTTACACAAAGACTATGGCTACACCTTC. Translating it yields CASSLHKDYGYTF. The rearrangement uses TRBV27 and TRBJ1-2; D remains unclear. The CDR3 runs 13 residues. Per germline, CDR1 MNHEY and CDR2 SMNVEV (reference sequence). Trimming took 2 bases from V and 3 from J, leaving 7 bases between them.

This clonotype was seen only a few times. The chain is built from TRBV27 and TRBJ2-5; D ambiguous. Looked up from germline, CDR1 is MNHEY and CDR2 is SMNVEV (reference sequence). V was pared by 0 bases and J by 4 bases, with 9 bases between. The CDR3 totals 14 residues. The CDR3 loop is CASSLSTPPETQYF. CDR3 coding DNA: TGTGCCAGCAGTTTATCGACCCCGCCAGAGACCCAGTACTTC.

This clonotype showed up just a few times. The chain is built from TRBV6-5 and TRBJ2-5; D could derive from TRBD1 or TRBD2 (5 bases each). The CDR3 extends over 15 amino acids. V was pared by 3 bases and J by 2 bases, with 13 bases between. CDR1 and CDR2 (germline): MNHEY, SVGAGI. CDR3 protein: CASSYFWGRQETQYF. The CDR3 DNA reads TGTGCCAGCAGTTATTTTTGGGGGAGACAAGAGACCCAGTACTTC.